This TCR beta chain is drawn from a study of cytomegalovirus exposure and HLA in healthy donors. Study at large: Both the 120 validation repertoires and the 666 first-cohort repertoires used the same platform, as reported by a later analysis.

Profiled with immunoSEQ multiplex PCR; TCRdb holds only in-frame clones, not every one. The sample carries 100,000 or so clones, roughly 94% recorded once. Overall study results and limits: Rare TCR sequences predominated, though certain public TCRs were found in many donors. Cytomegalovirus-associated status was assigned to some 160 TCR beta chains. The finding came from a later analysis; first-cohort TCR clusters tended to co-occur in the 110 or so validation repertoires.

Germline CDR1 reads LGHNA; CDR2 reads YSLEER. V was pared by 1 base and J by 4 bases, with 19 bases between. This CDR3 is 17 amino acids long. About this clone: Antigen: not known.

This sequence was found in a woman between 18 and 29 years old in good health and CMV-seronegative. Sequenced sample: PBMCs. The chain employs TRBV4-3 and TRBJ1-1; D remains unclear. CDR3 DNA: TGCGCCAGCAGCCAAGGTTTCCAGTGGGGAGGGAGCACTGAAGCTTTCTTT. Amino acids: CASSQGFQWGGSTEAFF.